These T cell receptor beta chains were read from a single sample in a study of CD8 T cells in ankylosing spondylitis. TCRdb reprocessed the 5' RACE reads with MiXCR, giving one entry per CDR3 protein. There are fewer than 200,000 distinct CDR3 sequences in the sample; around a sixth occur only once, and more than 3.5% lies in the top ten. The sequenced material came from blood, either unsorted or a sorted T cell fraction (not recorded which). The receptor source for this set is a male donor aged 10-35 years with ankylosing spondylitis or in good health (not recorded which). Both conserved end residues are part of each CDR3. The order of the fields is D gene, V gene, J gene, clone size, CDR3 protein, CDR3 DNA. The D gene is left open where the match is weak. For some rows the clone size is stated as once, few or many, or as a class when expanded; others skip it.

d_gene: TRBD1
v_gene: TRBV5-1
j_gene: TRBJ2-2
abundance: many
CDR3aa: CASSLRDRVLWTGELFF
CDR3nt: TGCGCCAGCAGCTTACGGGACAGGGTTCTGTGGACCGGGGAGCTGTTTTTT

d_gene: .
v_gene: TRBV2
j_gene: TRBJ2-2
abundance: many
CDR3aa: CASTYVTGELFF
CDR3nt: TGTGCCAGCACCTACGTAACCGGGGAGCTGTTTTTT

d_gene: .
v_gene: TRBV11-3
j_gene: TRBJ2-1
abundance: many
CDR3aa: CASSLTHSWMEGDNEQFF
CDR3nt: TGTGCCAGCAGCTTGACTCACTCGTGGATGGAGGGGGACAATGAGCAGTTCTTC

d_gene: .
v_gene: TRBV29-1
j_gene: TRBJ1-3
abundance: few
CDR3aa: CSVRTSGNTIYF
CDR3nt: TGCAGCGTTCGTACTTCTGGAAACACCATATATTTT

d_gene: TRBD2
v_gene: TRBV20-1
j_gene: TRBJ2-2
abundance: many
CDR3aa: CSARLPFGGRASAGELFF
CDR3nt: TGCAGTGCTAGATTGCCCTTTGGCGGGAGGGCATCGGCCGGGGAGCTGTTTTTT

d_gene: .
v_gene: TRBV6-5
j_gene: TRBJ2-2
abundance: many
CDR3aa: CASRGPATGELFF
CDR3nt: TGTGCCAGCAGGGGGCCGGCCACCGGGGAGCTGTTTTTT

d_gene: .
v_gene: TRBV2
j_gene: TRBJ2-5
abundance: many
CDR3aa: CASSVVFAEETQYF
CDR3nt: TGTGCCAGCAGTGTGGTCTTCGCCGAAGAGACCCAGTACTTC

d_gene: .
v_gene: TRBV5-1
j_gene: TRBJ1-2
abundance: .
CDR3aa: CASSLDLTYGYTF
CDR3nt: TGCGCCAGCAGCTTGGATCTGACCTATGGCTACACCTTC

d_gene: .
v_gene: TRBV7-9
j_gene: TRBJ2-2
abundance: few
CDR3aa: CASSARNSGELFF
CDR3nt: TGTGCCAGCAGCGCTCGAAATTCCGGGGAGCTGTTTTTT

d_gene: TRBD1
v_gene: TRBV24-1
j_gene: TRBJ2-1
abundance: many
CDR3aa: CATSVAATGVYDEQFF
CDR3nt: TGTGCCACCAGTGTTGCGGCGACAGGGGTGTATGATGAGCAGTTCTTC

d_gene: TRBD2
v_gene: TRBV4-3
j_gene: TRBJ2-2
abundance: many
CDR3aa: CASSQERREAGELFF
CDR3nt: TGCGCCAGCAGCCAAGAGCGCCGGGAGGCCGGGGAGCTGTTTTTT

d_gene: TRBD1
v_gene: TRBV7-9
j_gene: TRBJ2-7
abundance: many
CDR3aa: CASSDDRGLRSEQYF
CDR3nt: TGTGCCAGCAGCGATGACAGGGGGCTCCGCTCCGAGCAGTACTTC

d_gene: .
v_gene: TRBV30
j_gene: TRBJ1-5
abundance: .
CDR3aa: CAWSVTGNQPQHF
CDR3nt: TGTGCCTGGAGTGTAACCGGGAATCAGCCCCAGCATTTT

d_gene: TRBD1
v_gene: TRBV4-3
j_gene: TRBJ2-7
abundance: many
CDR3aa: CASSQAGTGGSYEQYF
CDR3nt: TGCGCCAGCAGCCAAGCGGGGACAGGGGGCTCCTACGAGCAGTACTTC

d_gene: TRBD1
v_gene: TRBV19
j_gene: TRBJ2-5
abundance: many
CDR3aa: CASKWQGASETQYF
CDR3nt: TGTGCCAGTAAGTGGCAGGGGGCTTCAGAGACCCAGTACTTC

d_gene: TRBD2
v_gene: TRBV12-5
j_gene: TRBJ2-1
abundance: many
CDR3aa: CASDSGRASSYNEQFF
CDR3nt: TGTGCTAGCGATAGCGGGAGGGCGAGCTCCTACAATGAGCAGTTCTTC

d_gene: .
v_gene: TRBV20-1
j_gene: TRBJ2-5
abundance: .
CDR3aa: CSARARGQETQYF
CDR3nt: TGCAGTGCTAGGGCCCGGGGCCAAGAGACCCAGTACTTC

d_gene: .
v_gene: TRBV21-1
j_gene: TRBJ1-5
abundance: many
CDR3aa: CASSKTDGDNQPQHF
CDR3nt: TGTGCCAGCAGCAAAACGGACGGGGACAATCAGCCCCAGCATTTT

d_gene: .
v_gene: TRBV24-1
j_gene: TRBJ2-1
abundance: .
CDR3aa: CATSDKPHLTRSDEQFF
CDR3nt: TGTGCCACCAGTGACAAACCTCATTTAACTAGGTCGGATGAGCAGTTCTTC

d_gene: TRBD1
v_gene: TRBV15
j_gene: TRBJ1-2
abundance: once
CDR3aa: CATRGTGSYGYTF
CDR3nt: TGTGCCACCAGAGGGACAGGGTCCTATGGCTACACCTTC

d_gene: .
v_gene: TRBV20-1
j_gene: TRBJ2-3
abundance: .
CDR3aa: CSTPGPSTDTQYF
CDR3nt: TGCAGTACTCCGGGGCCCAGCACAGATACGCAGTATTTT

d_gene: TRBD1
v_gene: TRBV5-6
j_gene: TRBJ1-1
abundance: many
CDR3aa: CASSPLDRGYTEAFF
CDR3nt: TGTGCCAGCAGCCCCTTGGACAGGGGTTACACTGAAGCTTTCTTT

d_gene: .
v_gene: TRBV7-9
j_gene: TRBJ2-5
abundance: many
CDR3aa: CASSSEVLAQQETQYF
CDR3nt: TGTGCCAGCAGCTCCGAGGTCCTAGCGCAGCAAGAGACCCAGTACTTC

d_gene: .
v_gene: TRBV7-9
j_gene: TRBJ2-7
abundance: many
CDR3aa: CASSLVSWQDHYEQYF
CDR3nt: TGTGCCAGCAGCTTAGTTTCGTGGCAGGACCATTACGAGCAGTACTTC

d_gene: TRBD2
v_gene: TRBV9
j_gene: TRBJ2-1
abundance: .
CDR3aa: CASSVGGVAGGDNEQFF
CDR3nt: TGTGCCAGCAGCGTAGGAGGGGTAGCGGGAGGTGACAATGAGCAGTTCTTC

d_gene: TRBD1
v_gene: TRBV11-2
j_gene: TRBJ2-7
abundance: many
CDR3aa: CASSFSQGARYEQYF
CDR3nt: TGTGCCAGCAGCTTTTCCCAGGGGGCCCGTTACGAGCAGTACTTC

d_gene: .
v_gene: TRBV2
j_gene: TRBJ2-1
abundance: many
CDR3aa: CASSERVLSYNEQFF
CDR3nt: TGTGCCAGCAGTGAAAGGGTTCTCTCCTACAATGAGCAGTTCTTC

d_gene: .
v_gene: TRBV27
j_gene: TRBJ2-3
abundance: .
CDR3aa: CASSSYVGERDTQYF
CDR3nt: TGTGCCAGCAGTTCATACGTCGGGGAGCGAGATACGCAGTATTTT

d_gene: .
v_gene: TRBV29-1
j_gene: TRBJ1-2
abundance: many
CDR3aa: CSVDGPGVYGYTF
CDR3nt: TGCAGCGTTGATGGGCCAGGGGTCTATGGCTACACCTTC

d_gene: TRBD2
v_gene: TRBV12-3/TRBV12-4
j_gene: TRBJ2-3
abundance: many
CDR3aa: CASSIFSGLAGIDTQYF
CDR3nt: TGTGCCAGCAGTATCTTCTCCGGACTAGCGGGTATAGATACGCAGTATTTT